One and the same sample provided the 13 T cell receptor beta chains below, sequenced in a study of blood T cell repertoires in COVID-19. Method: immunoSEQ multiplex PCR; TCRdb's copy keeps in-frame clones and lacks some. The sample contains a few hundred thousand clones, around 89% of which appear only once. The sequenced sample was peripheral blood. Source of these receptors: a man aged 25 to 45 with acute or convalescent COVID-19.

This chain joins TRBV9 and TRBJ1-6, with 7 bases identical to TRBD1. The CDR3 is 13 amino acids. The germline gives CDR1 SGDLS, CDR2 YYNGEE. V lost 5 bases to trimming and J lost 10 bases; unmatched junction nucleotides: 6. In DNA, the CDR3 is TGTGCCAGCAGGACAGGGCCGGGATCACCCCTCCACTTT. It encodes CASRTGPGSPLHF.

CDR3: CASTKTGGYQETQYF. The CDR3 DNA follows: TGTGCCAGCACCAAGACAGGCGGCTACCAAGAGACCCAGTACTTC. The gene calls are TRBV2 and TRBJ2-5; D is perhaps TRBD1 (6 bases). The CDR3 loop spans 15 amino acids. Germline V CDR1 and CDR2: SNHLY, FYNNEI. V lost 7 bases and J 0 bases, leaving 15 bases between the germline ends.

The chain is built from TRBV11-2 and TRBJ2-1, with D possibly being TRBD1 (6 bases). CDR3 length: 16 amino acids. Looked up from germline, CDR1 is SGHAT and CDR2 is FQNNGV. V shed 1 base and J shed 3 bases, with 13 bases lying between them. The CDR3 nucleotides are TGTGCCAGCAGCTTAGGAAGGGGGAGATTCTACAATGAGCAGTTCTTC. It specifies CASSLGRGRFYNEQFF.

The chain recombines TRBV18 with TRBJ1-1; perhaps TRBD1 as D (6 bases). Trimming pared 4 bases from V and 0 bases from J, leaving 18 bases between. Germline CDR1 reads KGHSH; CDR2 reads LQKENI. CDR3 size: 17 residues. Written as DNA, the CDR3 is TGTGCCAGCTCACGGTCTGGGGCCCAGGGGATGAACACTGAAGCTTTCTTT. Its translation: CASSRSGAQGMNTEAFF.

The V gene is TRBV28, the J gene TRBJ1-1, with 11 bases lining up with TRBD1. Per the germline V gene, CDR1 is MDHEN and CDR2 is SYDVKM. The CDR3 runs to 15 residues. The trim removed 5 bases at V and 1 base at J, leaving 3 bases unmatched. Here the CDR3 DNA reads TGTGCCAGCAGTCTAGGGACAGGGGGGAACACTGAAGCTTTCTTT. Amino acid sequence: CASSLGTGGNTEAFF.

The count of this clone is one. The chain couples TRBV7-2 to TRBJ2-5, with TRBD2 identical over 10 bases. V dropped 1 base and J dropped 8; count of bases not matched to a gene: 10. Per germline, CDR1 SGHTA and CDR2 FQGNSA. This CDR3 spans 16 amino acids. In DNA form, the CDR3 reads TGTGCCAGCAGCTTAGGGGGCATACTAGCGGGGATCACCCAGTACTTC. It codes for CASSLGGILAGITQYF.

The rearrangement joins TRBV18 to TRBJ2-3, with 7 bases matching TRBD1. In germline, CDR1 is KGHSH, CDR2 LQKENI. This CDR3 has 14 amino acids. V dropped 3 bases and J dropped 4; count of bases not matched to a gene: 4. The CDR3 nucleotides are TGTGCCAGCTCACCGACAGGGTTCGCAGATACGCAGTATTTT. Translated: CASSPTGFADTQYF.

CDR3 coding DNA: TGTGCCAGCGGACTTCCCACAGATACGCAGTATTTT. Amino acid sequence: CASGLPTDTQYF. J is TRBJ2-3 and V is TRBV28; D perhaps matches TRBD2 (5 bases). Per the germline V gene, CDR1 is MDHEN and CDR2 is SYDVKM. V lost 8 bases and J 2 bases, leaving 8 bases between the germline ends. The CDR3 is 12 amino acids.

The rearrangement links TRBV11-2 to TRBJ2-1, with D tentatively TRBD2 (5 bases). From germline, CDR1 is SGHAT and CDR2 FQNNGV. There are 14 residues in the CDR3. Trimming took 4 bases from V and 5 from J, leaving 12 bases between them. The CDR3 is CASSYDPGDNEQFF. In nucleotides, the CDR3 is TGTGCCAGCAGCTACGACCCCGGGGACAATGAGCAGTTCTTC.

Regarding this clone: Other nucleotide sequences from this sample produce the same CDR3. The chain couples TRBV6-5 to TRBJ1-1; 7 bases are a match to TRBD1. With V trimmed by 6 bases and J by 4 bases, 5 bases remained unmatched. The CDR3 length is 13 residues. CDR1 and CDR2 from the germline V gene are MNHEY and SVGAGI. The CDR3 sequence is CASSRDRGTEAFF. Here the CDR3 DNA reads TGTGCCAGCAGCCGGGACAGAGGCACTGAAGCTTTCTTT.

The V and J genes are TRBV30 and TRBJ1-5, with D uncertain. This CDR3 region has 15 residues. V was clipped by 2 bases and J by 1 base, with 12 bases between them. CDR1 is GTSNPN and CDR2 is SVGIG in the germline V gene (reference sequence). The CDR3 loop reads CAWSRGIASNQPQHF. CDR3 sequence (DNA): TGTGCCTGGAGTCGAGGGATTGCGAGCAATCAGCCCCAGCATTTT.

The V and J genes are TRBV7-3 and TRBJ2-7; 7 bases fit TRBD1. CDR1 SGHTA and CDR2 FQGTGA come from the germline V gene. V was pared by 3 bases and J by 1 base, with 3 bases of the junction left unmatched. This CDR3 has 14 amino acids. The CDR3 nucleotides are TGTGCCAGCAGCTTCCCGGGACAGTCCTACGAGCAGTACTTC. Protein: CASSFPGQSYEQYF.

V and J are TRBV19 and TRBJ1-4; D unclear. V dropped 4 bases and J dropped 7 bases, with 10 bases sitting between them. The CDR3 length is 13 residues. Germline-derived CDR1 and CDR2 are LNHDA and SQIVND (reference sequence). This chain's CDR3 is CASSNNGGEKLFF. The CDR3 DNA sequence: TGTGCCAGTAGTAACAATGGAGGTGAAAAACTGTTTTTT.